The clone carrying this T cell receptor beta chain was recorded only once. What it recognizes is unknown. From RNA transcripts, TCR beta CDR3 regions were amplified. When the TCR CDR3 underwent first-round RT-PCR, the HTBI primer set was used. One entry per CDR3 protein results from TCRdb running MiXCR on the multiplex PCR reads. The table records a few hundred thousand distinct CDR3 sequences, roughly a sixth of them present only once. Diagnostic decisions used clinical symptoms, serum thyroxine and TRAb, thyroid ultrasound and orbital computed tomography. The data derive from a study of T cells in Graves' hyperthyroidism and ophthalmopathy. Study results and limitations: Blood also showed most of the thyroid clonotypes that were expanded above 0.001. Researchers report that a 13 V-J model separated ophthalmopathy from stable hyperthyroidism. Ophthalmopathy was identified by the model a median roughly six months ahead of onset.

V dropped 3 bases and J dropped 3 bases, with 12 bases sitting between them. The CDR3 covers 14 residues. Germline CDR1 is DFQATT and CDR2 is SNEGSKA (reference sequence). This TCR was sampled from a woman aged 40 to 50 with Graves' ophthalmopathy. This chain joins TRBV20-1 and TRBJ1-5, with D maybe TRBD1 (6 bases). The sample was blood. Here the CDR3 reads CSARGQGINQPQHF. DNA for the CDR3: TGCAGTGCTAGGGGGCAGGGGATCAATCAGCCCCAGCATTTT.